This record concerns one T cell receptor (beta chain) sequence. Per germline, CDR1 MNHNS and CDR2 SASEGT. CDR3 length: 14 amino acids. Trimming left V 3 bases short and J 1 base short, with 7 bases between. This sample stems from a study of cytomegalovirus exposure and HLA in healthy donors. A multiplex PCR was run with 60 Vbeta primers and 13 Jbeta primers. Profiling relied on immunoSEQ multiplex PCR, and the TCRdb table lists in-frame clones only, not all of them. The table lists 150,000 to 200,000 clones, approximately 77% of them singletons, with 7% to 9% in the top ten. The chain couples TRBV6-1 to TRBJ1-5; D might be TRBD1 (6 bases). The TCR was taken from a male donor in good health and CMV-seropositive. The sample taken for sequencing was PBMCs. CDR3 nucleotide sequence: TGTGCCAGCAGTGATCAGGGGAGCAATCAGCCCCAGCATTTT. This translates into CASSDQGSNQPQHF.